Following are 14 T cell receptor beta chains from one sample sequenced in a study of T-cell memory formation after mild COVID-19. Each CDR3 protein is one row after TCRdb ran MiXCR on the 5' RACE reads. The repertoire has around 50,000 distinct CDR3 sequences, 27% of them found once; the top ten carry approximately 40%. The sequencing input was PBMCs or a T cell subset sorted from them (not recorded which). Receptor source: a man aged 18 to 30 who had mild COVID-19 (a few samples of this study predate the infection). Cell type and time point are not known.

This clonotype came up a few times. The CDR3 spells CASGPGTLYGYTF. In nucleotides, the CDR3 is TGTGCCAGCGGGCCGGGCACTCTCTATGGCTACACCTTC. The chain combines TRBV27 with TRBJ1-2; D not certain. V was trimmed by 8 bases and J by 4 bases, leaving 14 bases between them. Germline V gene sequence: CDR1 MNHEY, CDR2 SMNVEV (reference sequence). The CDR3 has 13 residues.

The chain recombines TRBV7-9 with TRBJ2-7; 7 bases line up with TRBD1. The ends lost 3 bases at V and 0 bases at J; junction bases unmatched: 5. The CDR3 contains 15 residues. Looked up from germline, CDR1 is SEHNR and CDR2 is FQNEAQ (reference sequence). DNA of the CDR3: TGTGCCAGCAGCTTGGCGACAGGGAGCTCCTACGAGCAGTACTTC. Amino acids: CASSLATGSSYEQYF.

This clonotype turned up a few times. The V gene is TRBV5-6, the J gene TRBJ2-7, with TRBD2 identical over 12 bases. Germline V gene sequence: CDR1 SGHDT, CDR2 YYEEEE. V dropped 4 bases and J dropped 3; count of bases not matched to a gene: 8. The CDR3 is 16 amino acids. The CDR3 DNA sequence: TGTGCCAGCAGCGGGGGACTAGCGGGTCGCTTCTACGAGCAGTACTTC. Encoded protein: CASSGGLAGRFYEQYF.

The rearrangement uses TRBV7-2 and TRBJ2-1; the D is unclear. Looked up from germline, CDR1 is SGHTA and CDR2 is FQGNSA. The CDR3 has 13 amino acids. V gave up 10 bases and J gave up 0 bases, with 10 bases separating them. The CDR3 reads CATGLDSYNEQFF. The CDR3 region has the DNA TGTGCCACCGGCCTTGACTCCTACAATGAGCAGTTCTTC.

The J gene is TRBJ1-2, the V gene TRBV4-2; no clear D. Deletions cut 3 bases from V and 5 bases from J, with 19 bases between. From germline, CDR1 is LGHNA and CDR2 YNFKEQ. This CDR3 contains 16 residues. The CDR3 reads CASSHRPLVAAYGYTF. CDR3 DNA sequence: TGTGCCAGCAGCCACCGCCCCCTCGTGGCAGCATATGGCTACACCTTC.

In this sample, this clonotype turned up a few times. The chain joins TRBV29-1 to TRBJ2-1; D gene unclear. V lost 6 bases and J lost 10, with 10 bases in between. The germline CDR1 and CDR2 sequences are SQVTM and ANQGSEA. CDR3 length equals 10 residues. The CDR3, as DNA: TGCAGCGTCGAACTCGGGGAGCAGTTCTTC. It specifies CSVELGEQFF.

This clonotype was seen a handful of times. V gene TRBV9 combines with J gene TRBJ2-3; 10 positions agree with TRBD1. The CDR3 length is 14 residues. V dropped 3 bases and J dropped 4; count of bases not matched to a gene: 2. Per the germline V gene, CDR1 is SGDLS and CDR2 is YYNGEE. The CDR3 is CASSAGQGADTQYF. In DNA, the CDR3 is TGTGCCAGCAGCGCAGGACAGGGGGCAGATACGCAGTATTTT.

This clonotype has more than one count but fewer than ten. CDR3 DNA sequence: TGTGCCAGCAGTGAACTAGCGGGGGCCCAAGAGACCCAGTACTTC. Translating gives CASSELAGAQETQYF. The chain carries TRBV2 and TRBJ2-5; TRBD2 matches 10 bases. Trimming at V came to 2 bases and at J to 1 base, leaving 1 base not matched to a gene. The CDR3 length is 15 residues. The germline V gene encodes CDR1 SNHLY and CDR2 FYNNEI.

This rearrangement joins TRBV11-2 to TRBJ1-2; 8 nucleotides agree with TRBD1. The J segment lost 8 bases and the V segment lost 5 bases, leaving 7 bases of the junction unmatched. The CDR3 length is 13 residues. Germline V lookup: CDR1 SGHAT, CDR2 FQNNGV. The CDR3 protein is CASSPQGAYGYTF. The DNA for the CDR3 is TGTGCCAGCAGCCCGCAGGGGGCCTACGGCTACACCTTC.

This clonotype was observed many times. The rearrangement uses TRBV7-2 and TRBJ2-1, with 8 positions matching TRBD1. Germline assignment: CDR1 SGHTA and CDR2 FQGNSA. The CDR3 is 15 amino acids. V dropped 5 bases and J dropped 4; count of bases not matched to a gene: 7. DNA of the CDR3: TGTGCCAGCAGCCCCCGAGACAGGGGTTACAATGAGCAGTTCTTC. This translates into CASSPRDRGYNEQFF.

The CDR3 DNA reads TGTGCCAGCAGTGGGGCTAACTATGGCTACACCTTC. It translates to CASSGANYGYTF. The chain uses TRBV28 and TRBJ1-2; D is undetermined. The CDR3 loop spans 12 amino acids. V was trimmed by 5 bases and J by 0 bases, leaving 4 bases between them. Germline V gives CDR1 MDHEN, CDR2 SYDVKM.

This clonotype was seen a few times. The chain couples TRBV4-1 to TRBJ2-7; 11 bases align to TRBD1. Germline V gene lookup returns CDR1 MGHRA and CDR2 YSYEKL. Unmatched junction bases numbered 5, after V lost 1 base and J lost 3 bases. The CDR3 has 16 residues. In DNA form, the CDR3 reads TGCGCCAGCAGCCAAGTTCGGGGACAGGGGGACTACGAGCAGTACTTC. Amino acids: CASSQVRGQGDYEQYF.

The chain employs TRBV5-1 and TRBJ2-6, with D possibly being TRBD2 (5 bases). The germline V gene encodes CDR1 SGHRS and CDR2 YFSETQ. With 4 bases removed from V and 1 base from J, the gap between germline ends came to 12 bases. The CDR3 is 16 residues long. The CDR3 nucleotides read TGCGCCAGCAGCCCGGAGGCGCAGTCTGGGGCCAACGTCCTGACTTTC. Residues: CASSPEAQSGANVLTF.

V usage is TRBV5-1 and J usage is TRBJ1-1; D is ambiguous. The V end lost 1 base, the J end lost 0 bases, and 10 bases lay between the germline ends. The V gene's germline CDR1 is SGHRS and CDR2 YFSETQ. The CDR3 is 15 amino acids. The CDR3 is CASSLSIAMNTEAFF. The CDR3 DNA reads TGCGCCAGCAGCTTGTCCATCGCCATGAACACTGAAGCTTTCTTT.